This entry features one TCR beta chain sequence. These data come from a study of shared clonotypes between healthy human individuals. The trim removed 6 bases at V and 9 bases at J, leaving 12 bases unmatched. The CDR3 length is 17 residues. CDR1 SGHAT and CDR2 FQDESV come from the germline V gene (reference sequence). Clones were sequenced by immunoSEQ multiplex PCR, and TCRdb holds only the in-frame ones, with some missing. The profile covers some 2.4 million clones, with 93% appearing a single time and roughly 0.39% taken by the ten largest. The receptor was isolated from a man younger than 30 in good health. Some clones in this sample may be carry-over from other donors' samples. This chain joins TRBV11-1 and TRBJ2-1; TRBD2 matches 15 bases. The sequenced sample consisted of naive CD4+ T cells from PBMCs. Subset: CD45RA+ positively selected. CDR3: CASRDEIGLAGGGEQFF. CDR3 DNA: TGTGCCAGCAGGGACGAAATTGGACTAGCGGGAGGGGGTGAGCAGTTCTTC.